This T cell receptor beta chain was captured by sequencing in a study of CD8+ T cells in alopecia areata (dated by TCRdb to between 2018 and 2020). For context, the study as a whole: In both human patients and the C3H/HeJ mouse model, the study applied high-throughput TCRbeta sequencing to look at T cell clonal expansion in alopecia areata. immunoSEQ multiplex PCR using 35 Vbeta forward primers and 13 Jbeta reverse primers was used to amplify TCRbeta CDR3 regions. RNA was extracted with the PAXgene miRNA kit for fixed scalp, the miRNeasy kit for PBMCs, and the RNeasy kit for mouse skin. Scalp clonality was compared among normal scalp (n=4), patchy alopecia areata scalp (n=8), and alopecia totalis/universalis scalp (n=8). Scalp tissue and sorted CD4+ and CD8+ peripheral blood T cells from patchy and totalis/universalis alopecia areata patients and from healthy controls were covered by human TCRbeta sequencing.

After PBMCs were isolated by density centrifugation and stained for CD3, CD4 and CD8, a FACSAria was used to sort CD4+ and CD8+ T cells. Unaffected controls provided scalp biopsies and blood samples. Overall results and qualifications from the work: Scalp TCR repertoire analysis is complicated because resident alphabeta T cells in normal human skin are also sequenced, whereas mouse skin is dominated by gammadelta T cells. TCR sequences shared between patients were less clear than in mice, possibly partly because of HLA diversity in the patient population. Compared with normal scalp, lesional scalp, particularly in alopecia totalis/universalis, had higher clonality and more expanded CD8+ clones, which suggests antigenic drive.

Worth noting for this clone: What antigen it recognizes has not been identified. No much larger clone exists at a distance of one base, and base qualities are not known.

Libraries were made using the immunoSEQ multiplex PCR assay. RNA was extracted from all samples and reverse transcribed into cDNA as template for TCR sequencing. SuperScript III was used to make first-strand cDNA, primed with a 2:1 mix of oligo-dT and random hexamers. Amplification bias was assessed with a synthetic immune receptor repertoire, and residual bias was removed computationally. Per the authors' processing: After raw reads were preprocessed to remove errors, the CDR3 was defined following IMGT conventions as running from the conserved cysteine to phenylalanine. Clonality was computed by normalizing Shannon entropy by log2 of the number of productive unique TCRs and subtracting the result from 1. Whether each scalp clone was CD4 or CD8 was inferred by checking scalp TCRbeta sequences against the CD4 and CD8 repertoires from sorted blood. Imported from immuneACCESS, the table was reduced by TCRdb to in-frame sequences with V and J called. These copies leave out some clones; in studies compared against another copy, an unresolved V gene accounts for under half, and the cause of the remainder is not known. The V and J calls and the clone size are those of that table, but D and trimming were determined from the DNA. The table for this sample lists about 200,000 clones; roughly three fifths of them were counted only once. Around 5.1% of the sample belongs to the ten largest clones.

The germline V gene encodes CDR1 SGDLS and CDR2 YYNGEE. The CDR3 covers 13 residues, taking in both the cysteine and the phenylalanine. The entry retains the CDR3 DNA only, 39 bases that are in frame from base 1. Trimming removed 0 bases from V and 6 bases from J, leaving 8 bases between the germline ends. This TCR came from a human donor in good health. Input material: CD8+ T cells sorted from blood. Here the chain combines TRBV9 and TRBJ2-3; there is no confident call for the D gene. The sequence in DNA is TGTGCCAGCAGCGTAGTGAGCGTCGATACGCAGTATTTT. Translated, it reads CASSVVSVDTQYF.